These 23 T cell receptor beta chains were sequenced from one sample in a study of blood T cell repertoires in COVID-19. Measured with immunoSEQ multiplex PCR; TCRdb has only the in-frame clones, and not every one. The data contain more than 250,000 clones, about four fifths of them singletons. Sequenced input: PBMCs or T cells enriched from blood (not recorded which). The receptors here all came from a man between 35 and 55 years old who had been exposed to COVID-19.

The chain links TRBV6-1 to TRBJ1-5, with a tentative D call TRBD1 (5 bases). From germline, CDR1 is MNHNS and CDR2 SASEGT. The CDR3 covers 16 residues. Trimming took 3 bases from V and 5 from J, leaving 17 bases between them. The CDR3 reads CASSDLLGRGHQPQHF. The CDR3 DNA is TGTGCCAGCAGTGACCTCCTTGGGAGGGGTCATCAGCCCCAGCATTTT.

This clone was seen only a few times. The chain is built from TRBV28 and TRBJ2-7; D remains unclear. The germline V and J ends were trimmed by 5 bases and 0 bases, with 14 bases remaining between them. This CDR3 spans 15 amino acids. Germline CDR1 and CDR2: MDHEN and SYDVKM. CDR3 bases: TGTGCCAGCAGTGTTCAACCGGGTAACTCCTACGAGCAGTACTTC. Its translation is CASSVQPGNSYEQYF.

The V gene is TRBV5-4, the J gene TRBJ2-2; 10 bases fit TRBD2. Germline values: CDR1 SGHNT, CDR2 YYREEE (reference sequence). V lost 1 base, J lost 6 bases, and 3 bases stayed unmatched. The CDR3 is 15 amino acids. The CDR3 coding sequence is TGTGCCAGCAGCTTGCTAGCGGGAGATTCCGGGGAGCTGTTTTTT. Its protein is CASSLLAGDSGELFF.

This chain links TRBV11-2 with TRBJ1-1; possibly TRBD1 for D (5 bases). V lost 5 bases, J lost 5 bases, and 12 bases lay in between. The CDR3 is 13 amino acids. Germline assignment: CDR1 SGHAT and CDR2 FQNNGV. The CDR3 coding sequence is TGTGCCAGCAGCCAAGAGACAGCTACTGAAGCTTTCTTT. Its translation: CASSQETATEAFF.

The rearrangement uses TRBV7-9 and TRBJ1-2; 8 bases line up with TRBD1. The germline V gene has CDR1 SEHNR and CDR2 FQNEAQ (reference sequence). V shed 6 bases and J 4 bases; nucleotides not matched to a gene: 13. The CDR3 is 16 amino acids. The CDR3 DNA is TGTGCCAGCAGTAAAGGGACAGGAGATTTGGTCTATGGCTACACCTTC. Protein product: CASSKGTGDLVYGYTF.

The V gene is TRBV5-4, the J gene TRBJ2-3; unclear D gene. The CDR3 totals 14 residues. Trimming took off 0 bases at V and 5 bases at J, with 10 bases between the two ends. Germline V gene data show CDR1 as SGHNT and CDR2 as YYREEE (reference sequence). CDR3 in amino acids: CASSLVSSGDTQYF. CDR3 in DNA: TGTGCCAGCAGCTTGGTATCGAGTGGAGATACGCAGTATTTT.

CDR3 loop: CASRAGAAYNEQFF. CDR3 sequence (DNA): TGTGCCAGCAGAGCGGGAGCGGCCTACAATGAGCAGTTCTTC. The chain couples TRBV2 to TRBJ2-1, with 8 nucleotides matching TRBD2. CDR1 is SNHLY, CDR2 FYNNEI, per germline. This CDR3 spans 14 amino acids. V dropped 6 bases and J dropped 2; count of bases not matched to a gene: 3.

The chain is built from TRBV5-4 and TRBJ2-7, with D possibly matching TRBD1 (5 bases). Trimming took 4 bases from V and 4 from J, leaving 15 bases between them. The CDR3 is 14 amino acids. Per the germline V gene, CDR1 is SGHNT and CDR2 is YYREEE (reference sequence). DNA for the CDR3: TGTGCCAGCAGCATACTTTTAACAGGTTACGAGCAGTACTTC. Protein: CASSILLTGYEQYF.

The chain joins TRBV29-1 to TRBJ2-6; 7 bases map to TRBD2. After removal of 4 bases from V and 0 bases from J, the junction contained 0 bases not matched to a gene. From germline, CDR1 is SQVTM and CDR2 ANQGSEA. This CDR3 contains 14 residues. CDR3 protein: CSVGGGSGANVLTF. CDR3 DNA: TGCAGCGTTGGGGGGGGCTCTGGGGCCAACGTCCTGACTTTC. Full variable domain (rest looked up from reference TRBV29-1 and TRBJ2-6): SAVISQKPSRDICQRGTSLTIQCQVDSQVTMMFWYRQQPGQSLTLIATANQGSEATYESGFVIDKFPISRPNLTFSTLTVSNMSPEDSSIYLCSVGGGSGANVLTFGAGSRLTVL.

The genes are TRBV3-1 (or the pseudogene TRBV3-2) and TRBJ2-3; D is ambiguous. CDR3 length: 16 residues. Per the germline V gene, CDR1 is LGHDT and CDR2 is YNNKEL (reference sequence). Trimming removed 1 base at V and 7 bases at J, with 18 bases between. The chain's CDR3 is CASSQGGRLTQNTQYF. CDR3 DNA: TGTGCCAGCAGCCAAGGCGGCAGACTTACTCAAAATACGCAGTATTTT.

This clone was detected a few times. CDR3 region: CASRASGRKQYF. The DNA for the CDR3 is TGTGCCAGCAGGGCTAGCGGGAGAAAGCAGTACTTC. The J gene is TRBJ2-7, the V gene TRBV6-5, with 10 positions matching TRBD2. The CDR3 runs 12 residues. Germline loops: CDR1 MNHEY, CDR2 SVGAGI. The V and J ends lost 6 bases and 8 bases, in that order; junction bases with no gene match: 4.

The rearrangement joins TRBV12-5 to TRBJ2-3; D might be TRBD1 (6 bases). With 6 bases removed from V and 2 bases from J, the gap between germline ends came to 15 bases. The CDR3 is 15 residues long. CDR1 LGHNT and CDR2 FRNRAP come from the germline V gene. The CDR3 loop reads CASGQGQTSTDTQYF. As DNA, the CDR3 is TGTGCTAGTGGCCAAGGACAGACCTCCACAGATACGCAGTATTTT.

The chain is built from TRBV12-3 or TRBV12-4 and TRBJ1-3; no clear D gene. The V end lost 5 bases, the J end lost 1 base, and 3 bases lay between the germline ends. This CDR3 contains 12 residues. The CDR3 reads CASSPSGNTIYF. The CDR3 DNA reads as TGTGCCAGCAGTCCGTCTGGAAACACCATATATTTT.

This chain uses TRBV3-1 (or the pseudogene TRBV3-2) with TRBJ2-2, with a possible D match to TRBD2 (6 bases). The V end was cut by 1 base, the J end by 6 bases, with 12 bases between. The CDR3 spans 15 residues. CDR1 is LGHDT and CDR2 is YNNKEL in the germline V gene (reference sequence). CDR3 amino acids: CASSQGGTSPGELFF. The DNA of the CDR3 is TGTGCCAGCAGCCAAGGCGGAACTAGCCCCGGGGAGCTGTTTTTT.

V usage is TRBV7-8 and J usage is TRBJ1-1, with a possible D match to TRBD1 (6 bases). The ends were cut back, 4 bases at V and 3 bases at J, with 18 bases in the middle. The germline V gene has CDR1 SGHVS and CDR2 FQNEAQ. The CDR3 covers 16 residues. CDR3 amino acids: CASSSPGGASHTEAFF. The CDR3, as DNA: TGTGCCAGCAGCTCCCCCGGGGGGGCGAGTCACACTGAAGCTTTCTTT.

This chain uses TRBV7-9 with TRBJ2-5; a possible D gene is TRBD2 (5 bases). This CDR3 region has 14 residues. From germline, CDR1 is SEHNR and CDR2 FQNEAQ (reference sequence). The V gene lost 4 bases and the J gene lost 5 bases, with 14 bases spanning the gap. The CDR3 DNA is TGTGCCAGCAGCTGGGTCTTAGCGTCGGAGACCCAGTACTTC. It encodes CASSWVLASETQYF.

The chain joins TRBV2 to TRBJ1-2; TRBD1 matches at 7 bases. J gave up 3 bases and V 9 bases, and 7 bases lay outside the gene matches. The germline V gene has CDR1 SNHLY and CDR2 FYNNEI. This CDR3 has 13 amino acids. This CDR3 reads CARKTTGHYGYTF. CDR3 sequence (DNA): TGTGCCAGAAAAACGACAGGGCACTATGGCTACACCTTC.

The rearrangement uses TRBV30 and TRBJ1-3, with no clear D. Trimming stripped 5 bases from V and 0 bases from J, with 8 bases between. Germline CDR1 GTSNPN, CDR2 SVGIG (reference sequence). The CDR3 sequence is 13 residues long. The CDR3 here is CAWRTLSGNTIYF. CDR3 DNA: TGTGCCTGGCGGACTCTCTCTGGAAACACCATATATTTT.

This chain connects TRBV9 to TRBJ1-1, with D possibly matching TRBD1 (5 bases). Germline-derived CDR1 and CDR2 are SGDLS and YYNGEE. The CDR3 contains 15 residues. Trimming removed 4 bases at V and 0 bases at J, with 13 bases between. The CDR3 region has the DNA TGTGCCAGCAGCCCTAGGTCAGGGATGAACACTGAAGCTTTCTTT. It specifies CASSPRSGMNTEAFF. The whole variable domain, remainder taken from reference TRBV9 and TRBJ1-1, is DSGVTQTPKHLITATGQRVTLRCSPRSGDLSVYWYQQSLDQGLQFLIQYYNGEERAKGNILERFSAQQFPDLHSELNLSSLELGDSALYFCASSPRSGMNTEAFFGQGTRLTVV.

The CDR3 spells CASSASYEQYF. The CDR3, as DNA: TGTGCCAGCAGCGCGTCCTACGAGCAGTACTTC. The chain employs TRBV4-2 and TRBJ2-7; D is unresolved. The CDR3 has 11 residues. The ends were cut back, 5 bases at V and 1 base at J, with 3 bases in the middle. Germline-derived CDR1 and CDR2 are LGHNA and YNFKEQ.

This clone came up a few times. V gene TRBV28 combines with J gene TRBJ2-1; 14 bases line up with TRBD2. The germline V gene has CDR1 MDHEN and CDR2 SYDVKM. CDR3 length equals 18 residues. The V gene end was trimmed by 3 bases and the J gene end by 1 base; junction bases not matched to a gene: 5. CDR3 region: CASSFRLAGGPSYNEQFF. As DNA, the CDR3 is TGTGCCAGCAGTTTTAGACTAGCGGGAGGGCCTTCCTACAATGAGCAGTTCTTC.

The rearrangement uses TRBV3-1 (or the pseudogene TRBV3-2) and TRBJ2-6; D is perhaps TRBD1 (6 bases). Germline V gene lookup returns CDR1 LGHDT and CDR2 YNNKEL (reference sequence). V was pared by 1 base and J by 0 bases, with 13 bases between. The CDR3 is 18 amino acids. CDR3 residues: CASSQVTGKGSGANVLTF. CDR3 coding DNA: TGTGCCAGCAGCCAAGTTACAGGGAAGGGCTCTGGGGCCAACGTCCTGACTTTC.

The chain is built from TRBV3-1 (or the pseudogene TRBV3-2) and TRBJ2-1, with TRBD2 as a possible D gene (5 bases). V was shortened by 0 bases and J by 4 bases, with 10 bases between the two germline ends. The CDR3 is 15 amino acids. Germline V gives CDR1 LGHDT, CDR2 YNNKEL (reference sequence). CDR3 sequence reads: CASSQDSGVYNEQFF. The CDR3 bases are TGTGCCAGCAGCCAAGATTCCGGGGTTTACAATGAGCAGTTCTTC.